This T cell receptor beta chain stems from a study of regulatory T cells in long-lasting Graves disease (dated by TCRdb to about 2021). Study-level background: Patients with newly diagnosed Graves' disease had been on antithyroid drugs for under 3 months. The study took place in China and was registered as a clinical trial. A total of around 35 samples underwent TCR sequencing: about 13 from persistent and roughly 20 from newly diagnosed Graves' disease patients. Persistent Graves' disease patients were compared with newly diagnosed Graves' disease patients by peripheral blood TCR sequencing and RNA sequencing. Overall results and qualifications from the work: Only the TCR beta chain was sequenced and analyzed. Patients with persistent disease shared more public clonotypes (approximately 2,500) than newly diagnosed patients did (966). TRBV28, TRBJ1-2 and TRBJ2-5 were preferentially used in persistent disease, while TRBV20-1 and TRBJ2-1 were favored in newly diagnosed disease. Because the primary lesion, thyroid tissue, could not be accessed, the study looked at peripheral blood alone. As a limitation, the authors acknowledged that the small sample size may reduce accuracy. Lower TCR Shannon entropy and fewer highly expanded clones were observed in persistent Graves' disease patients than in newly diagnosed patients, which suggested clonal expansion.

As to this clonotype: Its antigen remains unidentified. A much larger clone differs from this one at a single base, so this may be a read error.

The library relied on multiplex PCR. The sample was run on an Illumina HiSeq 4000. TCR beta libraries were built with iRepertoire HTBI primers and Arm-PCR amplification of CDR3 regions. Before sequencing, the PCR products went through gel purification. On the study's bioinformatics: A total of roughly 65 TRBV and 14 TRBJ segments were identified across samples and were used for gene usage analysis of CDR3 amino acid clonotypes. Filtered high-quality paired reads were merged into contigs using COPE and FqMerger. BLAST was used to align contigs to IMGT TRBV, TRBD and TRBJ reference genes, with CDR3 defined following IMGT. Any clonotype with a frequency above 0.1% was classified as a highly expanded clone. Shannon entropy served as the measure of repertoire diversity, while the Gini coefficient captured V-J evenness. Clonotypes shared by more than one individual were considered public. Using fastp at Q25 and MiXCR, TCRdb reprocessed the public reads and kept productive beta chains. Records with the same CDR3 protein are collapsed into one entry carrying the most frequent genes and DNA. These V and J calls originate from TCRdb's pipeline instead of the authors' own analysis. The sample table contains a few hundred thousand distinct CDR3 sequences; only one count was recorded for 20% to 25% of them. The top ten clones comprise approximately 15% of the sample.

This sample's time point label indicates: newly diagnosed GD, antithyroid drugs for less than 3 months. For both TCR sequencing and RNA sequencing, RNA was extracted from PBMCs in TRIzol. The diagnosis of Graves' disease followed American Thyroid Association guidelines. Recruitment of patients was carried out at an endocrinology department in Xi'an, China. Each patient gave about 8.1 milliliters of peripheral blood, collected in an EDTA anticoagulant tube. Ficoll Paque Plus density gradient separation was used to isolate PBMCs, and no further T cell sorting was done. An Agilent 2100 Bioanalyzer and agarose gel were used to assess RNA quality, and a NanoDrop 2000 was used to measure RNA concentration. The CDR3 covers 12 residues, taking in both the cysteine and the phenylalanine. Only CDR3 DNA remains: 36 bases, in frame from the first base. The germline V gene (reference sequence) gives CDR1 as SEHNR and CDR2 as FQNEAQ.

This sample comprised peripheral blood mononuclear cells (PBMCs), obtained at new diagnosis, from a patient treated with antithyroid drugs. The sequence was obtained from a female donor with Graves disease. The chain joins TRBV7-9 to TRBJ1-5, with the D gene too uncertain to name. The CDR3 loop reads CASSLPNQPRHF. Here is the DNA: TGTGCCAGCAGCTTACCAAATCAGCCCCGGCATTTT. Extended through the reference TRBV7-9 and TRBJ1-5 proteins, this CDR3 yields the full variable domain: DTGVSQNPRHKITKRGQNVTFRCDPISEHNRLYWYRQTLGQGPEFLTYFQNEAQLEKSRLLSDRFSAERPKGSFSTLEIQRTEQGDSAMYLCASSLPNQPRHFGDGTRLSIL.